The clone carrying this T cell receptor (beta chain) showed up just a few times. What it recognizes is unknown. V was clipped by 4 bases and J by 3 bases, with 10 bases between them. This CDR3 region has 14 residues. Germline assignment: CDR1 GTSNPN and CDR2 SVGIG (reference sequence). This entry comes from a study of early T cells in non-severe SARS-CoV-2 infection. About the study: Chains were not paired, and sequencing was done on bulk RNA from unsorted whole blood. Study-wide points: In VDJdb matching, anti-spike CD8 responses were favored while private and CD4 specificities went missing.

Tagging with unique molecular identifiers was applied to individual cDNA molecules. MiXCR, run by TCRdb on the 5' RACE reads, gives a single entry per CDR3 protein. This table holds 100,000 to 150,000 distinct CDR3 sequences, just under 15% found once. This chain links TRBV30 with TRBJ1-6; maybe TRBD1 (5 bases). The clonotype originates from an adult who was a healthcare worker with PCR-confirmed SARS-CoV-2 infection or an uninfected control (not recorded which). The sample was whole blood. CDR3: CAWKWGGYNSPLHF. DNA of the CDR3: TGTGCCTGGAAGTGGGGGGGCTATAATTCACCCCTCCACTTT.